This T cell receptor (beta chain) was captured in a study of Graves' ophthalmopathy and Graves' hyperthyroidism. For the study at large: Being free of ophthalmopathy for 18 months of follow-up defined stable hyperthyroidism. The study's findings and limits: With a specificity of 72.22% and a sensitivity of more than 65%, the model predicted ophthalmopathy progression.

The ends lost 0 bases at V and 0 bases at J; junction bases unmatched: 1. The CDR3 is 17 residues long. Germline CDR1 is SGHRS and CDR2 is YFSETQ. Beta-chain TCR CDR3 regions were amplified from RNA transcripts. Scientists carried out first-round RT-PCR using HTBI primers and then a second-round multiplex PCR. TCRdb passed the multiplex PCR reads through MiXCR, listing each CDR3 protein once. The data hold over a million distinct CDR3 sequences, with approximately 35% observed a single time. This clonotype appeared many times. Antigen specificity is unknown. This sequence joins TRBV5-1 and TRBJ2-6; 9 positions agree with TRBD1. The sequencing input was peripheral blood or thyroid tissue (not recorded which). The sequence derives from an adult man with Graves' hyperthyroidism. This CDR3 reads CASSLETGGSGANVLTF. CDR3 sequence (DNA): TGCGCCAGCAGCTTGGAGACAGGGGGCTCTGGGGCCAACGTCCTGACTTTC.